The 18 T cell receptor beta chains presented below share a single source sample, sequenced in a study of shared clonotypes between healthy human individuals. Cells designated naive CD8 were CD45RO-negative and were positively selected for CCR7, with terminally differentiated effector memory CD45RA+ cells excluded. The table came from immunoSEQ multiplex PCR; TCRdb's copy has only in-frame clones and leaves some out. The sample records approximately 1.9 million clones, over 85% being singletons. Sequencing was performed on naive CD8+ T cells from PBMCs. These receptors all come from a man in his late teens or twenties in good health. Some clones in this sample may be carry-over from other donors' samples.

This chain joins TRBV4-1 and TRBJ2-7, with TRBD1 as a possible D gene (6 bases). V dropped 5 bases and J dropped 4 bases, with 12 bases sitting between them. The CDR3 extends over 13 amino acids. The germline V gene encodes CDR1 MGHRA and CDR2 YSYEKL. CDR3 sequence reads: CASSYGTQYEQYF. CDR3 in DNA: TGCGCCAGCAGCTACGGGACACAGTACGAGCAGTACTTC.

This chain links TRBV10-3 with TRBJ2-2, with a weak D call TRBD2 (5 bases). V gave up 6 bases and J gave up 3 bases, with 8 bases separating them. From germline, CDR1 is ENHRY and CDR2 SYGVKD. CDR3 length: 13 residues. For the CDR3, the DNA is TGTGCCATCAGAGAGGAGGACACCGGGGAGCTGTTTTTT. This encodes CAIREEDTGELFF.

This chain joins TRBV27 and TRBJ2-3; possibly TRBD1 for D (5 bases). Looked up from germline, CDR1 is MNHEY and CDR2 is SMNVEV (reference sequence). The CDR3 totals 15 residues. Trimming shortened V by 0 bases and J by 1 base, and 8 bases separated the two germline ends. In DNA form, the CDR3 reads TGTGCCAGCAGTTTATCAATAGGGGGCACAGATACGCAGTATTTT. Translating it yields CASSLSIGGTDTQYF.

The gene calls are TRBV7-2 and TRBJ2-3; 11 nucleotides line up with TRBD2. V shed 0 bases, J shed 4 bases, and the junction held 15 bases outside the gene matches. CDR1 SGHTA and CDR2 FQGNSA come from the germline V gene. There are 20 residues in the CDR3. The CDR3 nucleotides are TGTGCCAGCAGCTTAGCGGAAAGGTGGACTAGCGGGCTTCCCGCAGATACGCAGTATTTT. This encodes CASSLAERWTSGLPADTQYF. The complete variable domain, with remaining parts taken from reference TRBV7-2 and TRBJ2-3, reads GAGVSQSPSNKVTEKGKDVELRCDPISGHTALYWYRQSLGQGLEFLIYFQGNSAPDKSGLPSDRFSAERTGGSVSTLTIQRTQQEDSAVYLCASSLAERWTSGLPADTQYFGPGTRLTVL.

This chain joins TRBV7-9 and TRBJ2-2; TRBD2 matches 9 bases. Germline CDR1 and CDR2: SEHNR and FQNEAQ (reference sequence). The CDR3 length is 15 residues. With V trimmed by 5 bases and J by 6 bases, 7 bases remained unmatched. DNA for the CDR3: TGTGCCAGCAGCAGGCTAGCGGGAATCTCCGGGGAGCTGTTTTTT. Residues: CASSRLAGISGELFF.

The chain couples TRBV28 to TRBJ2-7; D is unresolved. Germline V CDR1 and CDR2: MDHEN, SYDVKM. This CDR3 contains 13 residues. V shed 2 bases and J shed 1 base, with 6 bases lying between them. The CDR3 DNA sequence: TGTGCCAGCAGTTTACCTGAGTCCTACGAGCAGTACTTC. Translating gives CASSLPESYEQYF.

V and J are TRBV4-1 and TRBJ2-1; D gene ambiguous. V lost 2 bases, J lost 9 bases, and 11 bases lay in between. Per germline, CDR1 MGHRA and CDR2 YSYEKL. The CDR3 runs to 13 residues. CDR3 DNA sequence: TGCGCCAGCAGCCAAAAGCAATTGGGTGAGCAGTTCTTC. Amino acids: CASSQKQLGEQFF.

CDR3 in amino acids: CASSQEWRLFTYEQYF. The CDR3, as DNA: TGTGCCAGCAGCCAAGAATGGCGCCTATTCACCTACGAGCAGTACTTC. V usage is TRBV4-2 and J usage is TRBJ2-7, with unresolved D. With 0 bases removed from V and 2 bases from J, the gap between germline ends came to 14 bases. This CDR3 has 16 residues. Germline V gene sequence: CDR1 LGHNA, CDR2 YNFKEQ.

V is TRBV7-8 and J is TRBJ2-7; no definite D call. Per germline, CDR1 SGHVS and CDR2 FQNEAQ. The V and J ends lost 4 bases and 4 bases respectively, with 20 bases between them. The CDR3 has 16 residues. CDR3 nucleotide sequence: TGTGCCAGCAGCTCAACAGTGGCCCTAGTGTCGTACGAGCAGTACTTC. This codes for CASSSTVALVSYEQYF.

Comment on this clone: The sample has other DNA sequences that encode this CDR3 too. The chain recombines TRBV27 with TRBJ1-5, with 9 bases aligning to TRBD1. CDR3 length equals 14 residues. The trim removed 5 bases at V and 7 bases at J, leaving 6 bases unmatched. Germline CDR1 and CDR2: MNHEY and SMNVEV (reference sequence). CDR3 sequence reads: CASSPRQGGQPQHF. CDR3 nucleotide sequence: TGTGCCAGCAGTCCTCGACAGGGGGGGCAGCCCCAGCATTTT.

CDR3 loop: CASSPRDGRGEEQFF. CDR3 bases: TGTGCCAGCAGCCCGCGGGATGGCAGGGGGGAGGAGCAGTTCTTC. This rearrangement joins TRBV9 to TRBJ2-1; tentative D call: TRBD1 (7 bases). V gave up 4 bases and J gave up 10 bases, with 21 bases separating them. The length of the CDR3 is 15 residues. Per the germline V gene, CDR1 is SGDLS and CDR2 is YYNGEE.

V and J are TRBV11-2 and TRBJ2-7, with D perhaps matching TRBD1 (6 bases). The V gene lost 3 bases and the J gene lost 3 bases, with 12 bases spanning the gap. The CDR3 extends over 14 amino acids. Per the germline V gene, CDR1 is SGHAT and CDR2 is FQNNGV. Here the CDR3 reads CASSLGHGLYEQYF. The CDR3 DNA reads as TGTGCCAGCAGCTTGGGACACGGCCTCTACGAGCAGTACTTC.

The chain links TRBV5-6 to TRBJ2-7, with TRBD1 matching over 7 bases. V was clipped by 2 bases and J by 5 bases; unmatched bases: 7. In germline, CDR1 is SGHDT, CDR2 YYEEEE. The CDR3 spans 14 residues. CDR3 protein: CASSFTNDRDEQYF. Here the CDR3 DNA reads TGTGCCAGCAGCTTTACTAATGACAGGGACGAGCAGTACTTC.

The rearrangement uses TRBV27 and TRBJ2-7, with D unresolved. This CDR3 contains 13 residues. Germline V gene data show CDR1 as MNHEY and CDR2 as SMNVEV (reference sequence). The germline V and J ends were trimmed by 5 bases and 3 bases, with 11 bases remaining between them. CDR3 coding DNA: TGTGCCAGCAGTCTAGACCAGAACTACGAGCAGTACTTC. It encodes CASSLDQNYEQYF.

The chain's CDR3 is CASSPTGTSGRDSTDTQYF. CDR3 nucleotides: TGTGCCAGCAGCCCCACTGGGACTAGCGGGAGAGATAGCACAGATACGCAGTATTTT. This chain joins TRBV13 and TRBJ2-3, with TRBD2 identical over 14 bases. The junction had 10 bases not matched to a gene; V was cut back by 5 bases and J by 0 bases. CDR3 length: 19 amino acids. The germline V gene encodes CDR1 PRHDT and CDR2 FYEKMQ (reference sequence).

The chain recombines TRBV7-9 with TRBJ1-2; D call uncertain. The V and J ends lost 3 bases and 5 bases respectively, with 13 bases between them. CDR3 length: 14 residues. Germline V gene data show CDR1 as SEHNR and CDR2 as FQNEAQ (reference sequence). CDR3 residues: CASSLPGFPYGYTF. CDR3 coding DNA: TGTGCCAGCAGCTTGCCCGGGTTCCCTTATGGCTACACCTTC.

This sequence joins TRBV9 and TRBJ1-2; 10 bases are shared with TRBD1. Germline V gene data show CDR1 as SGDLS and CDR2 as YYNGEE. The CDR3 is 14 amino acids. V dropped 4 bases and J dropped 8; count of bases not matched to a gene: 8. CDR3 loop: CASSPRDRGWGYTF. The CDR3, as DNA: TGTGCCAGCAGCCCCAGGGACAGGGGTTGGGGCTACACCTTC.

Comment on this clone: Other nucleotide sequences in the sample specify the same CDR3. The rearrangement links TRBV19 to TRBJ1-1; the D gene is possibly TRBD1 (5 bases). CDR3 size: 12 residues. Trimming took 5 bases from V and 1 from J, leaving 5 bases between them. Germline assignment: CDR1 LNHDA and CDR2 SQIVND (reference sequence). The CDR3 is CASSQGNTEAFF. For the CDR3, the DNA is TGTGCCAGTAGTCAGGGGAACACTGAAGCTTTCTTT.